This T cell receptor (beta chain) was obtained from a study of TIL therapy for anti-PD-1-resistant metastatic lung cancer. Study information: Half of patients were current or former smokers. Study findings and constraints: TIL cultures after expansion showed higher clonality and lower diversity than baseline tumor (median around 5.9% vs 31%).

The time point: pre-treatment sample, taken before nivolumab and TIL therapy. The tumor samples were excised metastases, mostly pleural nodules or supraclavicular lymph nodes. About this clone: Its target is unknown.

The immunoSEQ assay was v3. Method: immunoSEQ multiplex PCR; TCRdb's copy keeps in-frame clones and lacks some. Of approximately 97,000 clones in the sample, around three fifths are singletons; the top ten hold approximately 9.9%. The CDR3 is 13 amino acids. CDR1 and CDR2 (germline): LGHNA, YNFKEQ. Trimming took off 0 bases at V and 5 bases at J, with 6 bases between the two ends. Material: tumor tissue, obtained at baseline. The chain joins TRBV4-2 to TRBJ2-3; D is unclear. The receptor's source is a person between 25 and 80 years old with non-small cell lung cancer. The CDR3 DNA is TGTGCCAGCAGCCAAGATTTGAAAGATACGCAGTATTTT. As protein: CASSQDLKDTQYF.